This T cell receptor beta chain was sequenced for a study of T cells in Graves' hyperthyroidism and ophthalmopathy. The CDR3 consists of 12 residues. CDR1 is SQVTM and CDR2 is ANQGSEA in the germline V gene. Trimming pared 8 bases from V and 9 bases from J, leaving 19 bases between. Study-level findings and limits: Clonotypes that were expanded in thyroid above 0.001 mostly appeared in blood too. Progression to ophthalmopathy was predicted a median of 6.5 months early.

Uncontrolled infection, other autoimmune disease, pregnancy or lactation disqualified patients from enrolment. Diagnosis relied on clinical symptoms, serum thyroxine and TRAb, thyroid ultrasound and orbital computed tomography. This clonotype has ten or more counts. The antigen is undetermined. TCR beta CDR3 region amplification was performed from RNA transcripts. When the TCR CDR3 underwent first-round RT-PCR, the HTBI primer set was used. TCRdb re-called the multiplex PCR reads through MiXCR, storing one row per CDR3 protein. The table lists around 660,000 distinct CDR3 sequences, about 45% of them singletons.

This chain connects TRBV29-1 to TRBJ2-5; D unclear. This TCR was sampled from an adult man with Graves' disease, either hyperthyroidism or ophthalmopathy (not recorded which). Sequenced input: peripheral blood or thyroid tissue (not recorded which). The CDR3 here is CSYGEIQRSQYF. CDR3 DNA: TGCAGCTATGGGGAAATCCAGAGGTCCCAGTACTTC.